This is a list of T cell receptor beta chains from one sample in a study of cytomegalovirus exposure and HLA in healthy donors. Generated by immunoSEQ multiplex PCR, the TCRdb table keeps only in-frame clones and is missing some. The data hold some 71,000 clones, with about 95% observed a single time. Sequenced input: PBMCs. These receptors originate from a woman aged 18-29 years in good health and CMV-seronegative. Both conserved end residues are part of each CDR3.

j_call | v_call | cdr3_aa
TRBJ2-7 | TRBV27 | CASSFWSPYRAEQYF
TRBJ1-5 | TRBV7-8 | CASSLRQVVGPQHF
TRBJ2-5 | TRBV27 | CASIGGETQYF
TRBJ2-5 | TRBV28 | CASSLIIPGTGTQETQYF
TRBJ1-1 | TRBV7-9 | CASSPDRGNTEAFF
TRBJ2-3 | TRBV4-2 | CASSPSRTSGRSADTQYF
TRBJ2-7 | TRBV7-9 | CASSPPTSGRAHEQYF
TRBJ2-1 | TRBV11-2 | CASSPWTRLHEQFF
TRBJ2-5 | TRBV15 | CATSRDVRDRQETQYF
TRBJ2-1 | TRBV7-6 | CASTPGQGFFDEQFF
NA | TRBV6-5 | CASSYSSSGDEQYF
TRBJ2-3 | TRBV7-6 | CASSPLEAGKGTQYF
TRBJ1-1 | TRBV6-4 | CASRDTDRGTEAFF
TRBJ2-5 | TRBV5-6 | CASSLGTSGQETQYF
TRBJ1-5 | TRBV2 | CASSAVVFSNQPQHF
TRBJ1-1 | TRBV7-8 | CASSLDRGGTEAFF
TRBJ1-1 | TRBV5-6 | CASSGQGAHGTEAFF
TRBJ2-7 | TRBV14 | CASSRLAGDEQYF
TRBJ2-3 | TRBV4-2 | CASSQDARGGRGNTQYF
TRBJ1-5 | TRBV6-5 | CASSVDRYQPQHF
TRBJ2-1 | TRBV6-1 | CASSGGRLASYNEQFF
TRBJ2-3 | TRBV4-1 | CASSPGQGGTDTQYF
TRBJ2-1 | TRBV7-3 | CASSSGASGRYEQFF
TRBJ2-1 | TRBV14 | CASSQVAGDNEQFF